These T cell receptor beta chains were read from a single sample in a study of hypomethylating agent response in myelodysplastic syndrome. The protocol was immunoSEQ multiplex PCR, while the TCRdb copy is restricted to in-frame clones and leaves out a portion. Here the sample spans under 3,500 clones, 87% being singletons. The sequencing here drew on bone marrow, taken before or after starting hypomethylating agent treatment for myelodysplastic syndrome (not recorded which). Receptor source: a human donor with myelodysplastic syndrome. The CDR3 runs from the conserved cysteine through the conserved F or W. The order of the fields is V gene, J gene, D gene, clone size, CDR3 DNA, CDR3 protein. D genes are given only for firm matches. Not all rows give a size; the values are once, few, many and, for expanded clones, a class.

TRBV7-2	TRBJ1-1	-	-	TGTGCCAGCAGCTTATCCGGGGGCACTGAAGCTTTCTTT	CASSLSGGTEAFF
TRBV9	TRBJ2-1	TRBD2	few	TGTGCCAGCAGCGTAGGGGGAGCGGGGGGGCAGAATGAGCAGTTCTTC	CASSVGGAGGQNEQFF
TRBV19	TRBJ2-3	-	-	TGTGCCAGTAGTATGGCGACGGCAGATACGCAGTATTTT	CASSMATADTQYF
TRBV7-2	TRBJ1-4	TRBD1	-	TGTGCCAGCAGCCCTGACAGGGGGCAGGAAAAACTGTTTTTT	CASSPDRGQEKLFF
TRBV19	TRBJ2-3	-	-	TGTGCCAGTAGTATAGTCGGGATGGGCACAGATACGCAGTATTTT	CASSIVGMGTDTQYF
TRBV7-2	TRBJ1-1	TRBD1	-	TGTGCCAGCAGCTTGGACAGGGGGCGAGGGGCTTTCTTT	CASSLDRGRGAFF
TRBV21-1	TRBJ1-5	-	-	TGTGCCAGCAGCAACAGGGGGCGCGGTCAGCCCCAGCATTTT	CASSNRGRGQPQHF
TRBV30	TRBJ1-6	-	-	TGTGCCTGGTCAGGGGTGCAGAATTCACCCCTCCACTTT	CAWSGVQNSPLHF
TRBV28	TRBJ1-2	-	-	TGTGCCACCCAGGGACACCGTAACTATGGCTACACCTTC	CATQGHRNYGYTF
TRBV30	TRBJ1-6	-	-	TGTGCCTGGAGAGGGGCCGGATCACCCCTCCACTTT	CAWRGAGSPLHF
TRBV4-3	TRBJ2-7	-	-	TGCGCCAGCAGCCTAGAAGGGGCTAGGCGGGGAGAGCAGTACTTC	CASSLEGARRGEQYF
TRBV29-1	TRBJ2-1	-	-	TGCAGCGTTGTAGGAGGCCTAGACTCCTACAATGAGCAGTTCTTC	CSVVGGLDSYNEQFF
TRBV7-9	TRBJ2-2	-	-	TGTGCCAGCAGCTTAGGGGCAGTGGGAACCGGAGAGGGGGAGCTGTTTTTT	CASSLGAVGTGEGELFF
TRBV11-2	TRBJ2-1	-	few	TGTGCCAGCAGCTTAGAGTTGGGGTCCTACAATGAGCAGTTCTTC	CASSLELGSYNEQFF
TRBV27	TRBJ2-2	-	-	TGTGCCAGCAGTTTACTACAGGGAGGCACCGGGGAGCTGTTTTTT	CASSLLQGGTGELFF
TRBV5-6	TRBJ2-6	-	-	TGTGCCAGCAGCTTGGCAGGTCCTGGGGCCAACGTCCTGACTTTC	CASSLAGPGANVLTF
TRBV20-1	TRBJ1-2	TRBD1	-	TGCAGTGCCACGGACAGGGATGGCTACACCTTC	CSATDRDGYTF
TRBV7-2	TRBJ2-7	TRBD2	-	TGTGCCAGCAGCTTAGGGGTTAGCGGGAGGTTGGACTCCTACGAGCAGTACTTC	CASSLGVSGRLDSYEQYF
TRBV12-5	TRBJ2-3	TRBD2	-	TGTGCTAGTGGTTTTCTTCTCAGGGAGGGTACGCAGTATTTT	CASGFLLREGTQYF
TRBV5-6	TRBJ2-4	-	-	TGTGCCAGCAGCTTGGTTGCAGGGGAAAACATTCAGTACTTC	CASSLVAGENIQYF
TRBV7-8	TRBJ2-1	TRBD2	-	TGTGCCAGCAGCTCCCCCCAGCGGACTAGGTGGTCTGAGCAGTTCTTC	CASSSPQRTRWSEQFF
TRBV9	TRBJ2-3	TRBD2	-	TGTGCCAGCAGCGTAGATGGGACTACCACAGATACGCAGTATTTT	CASSVDGTTTDTQYF
TRBV18	TRBJ2-3	-	few	TGTGCCAGCTCCGTAGCGGCCTTCACAGATACGCAGTATTTT	CASSVAAFTDTQYF
TRBV11-2	TRBJ2-7	TRBD2	-	TGTGCCAGCAGCCTTACTAGCGGCAACGAGCAGTACTTC	CASSLTSGNEQYF
TRBV2	TRBJ2-5	-	-	TGTGCCAGCAGTACTGACCCTCAGGGGACCCAGTACTTC	CASSTDPQGTQYF
TRBV30	TRBJ1-4	-	-	TGTGCCTGTTCCCTTGACGGAAGAAATGAAAAACTGTTTTTT	CACSLDGRNEKLFF
TRBV7-8	TRBJ1-1	-	-	TGTGCCAGCAGCTTAACTGGCGCTGAAGCTTTCTTT	CASSLTGAEAFF
TRBV28	TRBJ2-1	-	-	TGTGCCAGCAGTCCTTCGACCCGTTACAATGAGCAGTTCTTC	CASSPSTRYNEQFF
TRBV5-6	TRBJ1-2	-	-	TGTGCCAGCAGTTCAGCGGTTACCAACTATGGCTACACCTTC	CASSSAVTNYGYTF
TRBV28	TRBJ1-2	TRBD1	-	TGTGCCAGCAGTTTCCCTCCAACAGGGGCACGCTCGGATGGCTACACCTTC	CASSFPPTGARSDGYTF
TRBV15	TRBJ2-1	TRBD2	-	TGTGCCACCAGCAGAGAACTAGCGGGAAAAAATGAGCAGTTCTTC	CATSRELAGKNEQFF
TRBV6-5	TRBJ2-7	-	-	TGTGCCAGCAGTCCTCGTCACGGCTCCTACGAGCAGTACTTC	CASSPRHGSYEQYF
TRBV11-3	TRBJ2-1	TRBD1	-	TGTGCCAGCAGTCCCGGGACAGCCTACAATGAGCAGTTCTTC	CASSPGTAYNEQFF
TRBV9	TRBJ2-1	-	-	TGTGCCAGCAGTTCCCGGGACACATACAATGAGCAGTTCTTC	CASSSRDTYNEQFF
TRBV7-2	TRBJ1-5	-	-	TGTGCCAGCACCGGGGGCGGCAATCAGCCCCAGCATTTT	CASTGGGNQPQHF
TRBV16	TRBJ2-7	-	few	TGTGCCAGCAGCCAATCGTGGGAGCAGTACTTC	CASSQSWEQYF
TRBV7-2	TRBJ1-2	TRBD1	-	TGTGCCAGCAGCCCACAGACAGGGGCCTATGGCTACACCTTC	CASSPQTGAYGYTF
TRBV7-9	TRBJ2-3	-	once	TGTGCCAGCACCATTAGTGAGATTGGAGATACGCAGTATTTT	CASTISEIGDTQYF
TRBV2	TRBJ1-1	-	-	TGTGCCAGCGGAAACCGTGGTGGGGAGAACACTGAAGCTTTCTTT	CASGNRGGENTEAFF